This T cell receptor beta chain comes out of a study of cytomegalovirus exposure and HLA in healthy donors. Study conclusions and caveats: Specificity of a few CMV-associated chains for CMV antigens was verified in vitro.

Measured with immunoSEQ multiplex PCR; TCRdb has only the in-frame clones, and not every one. The sample has roughly 150,000 clones, 70% to 90% seen once; the top ten hold about 2.1%. CDR1 and CDR2 from the germline V gene are SGHTA and FQGNSA. Trimming took 2 bases from V and 4 from J, leaving 10 bases between them. This CDR3 region has 14 residues. A note on this clone: Its antigen is not identified.

Material: PBMCs. The clonotype was recovered from a man under 40 in good health and CMV-seropositive. V usage is TRBV7-2 and J usage is TRBJ2-3; D remains unclear. CDR3 bases: TGTGCCAGCAGCTTAAACGGTGCGGCAGATACGCAGTATTTT. Protein sequence: CASSLNGAADTQYF.